This passage covers 15 T cell receptor beta chains from one sample sequenced in a study of cytomegalovirus exposure and HLA in healthy donors. The primer mix had 60 Vbeta and 13 Jbeta primers. Some clones are missing from TCRdb's copy, which holds only in-frame ones; the method was immunoSEQ multiplex PCR. The table records 120,000 to 150,000 clones, about 82% of them present only once. The sequencing sample was made of PBMCs. The receptors were gathered from a male donor in good health and CMV-seronegative.

This clone has more than one count but fewer than ten. The chain couples TRBV7-2 to TRBJ2-3; tentatively, D is TRBD1 (6 bases). V was cut by 3 bases and J by 5 bases, with 9 bases left in between. CDR1 and CDR2 from the germline V gene are SGHTA and FQGNSA. The CDR3 spans 13 residues. The CDR3 region is CASSFRGVDTQYF. The CDR3, as DNA: TGTGCCAGCAGCTTCAGGGGCGTAGATACGCAGTATTTT.

V is TRBV7-2 and J is TRBJ2-3, with 8 bases fitting TRBD1. The CDR3 extends over 15 amino acids. Germline-derived CDR1 and CDR2 are SGHTA and FQGNSA. V was pared by 5 bases and J by 2 bases, with 6 bases of the junction left unmatched. CDR3 in DNA: TGTGCCAGCAGCGCGCGACAGGGGATCACAGATACGCAGTATTTT. This sequence encodes CASSARQGITDTQYF.

The chain couples TRBV15 to TRBJ1-2; D perhaps matches TRBD1 (5 bases). Germline loops: CDR1 LNHNV, CDR2 YYDKDF (reference sequence). This CDR3 is 13 amino acids long. V gave up 2 bases and J gave up 7 bases, with 11 bases separating them. The DNA for the CDR3 is TGTGCCACCAGCAGACTGGGGGAGGGTGGCTACACCTTC. Translated, it gives CATSRLGEGGYTF.

V is TRBV2 and J is TRBJ2-7, with unresolved D. The CDR3 loop spans 13 amino acids. V was pared by 1 base and J by 4 bases, with 8 bases between. CDR1 and CDR2 (germline): SNHLY, FYNNEI. The CDR3 is CASSEGDWYEQYF. The CDR3 DNA is TGTGCCAGCAGTGAAGGAGACTGGTACGAGCAGTACTTC.

This rearrangement joins TRBV5-3 to TRBJ2-7; D might be TRBD1 (6 bases). TRBV5-3 is sorted into the ORF group, with uncertain function. Trimming took off 4 bases at V and 0 bases at J, with 20 bases between the two ends. CDR3 size: 17 residues. CDR3 residues: CARSRPPDRIFSYEQYF. The CDR3 region has the DNA TGTGCCAGAAGCCGGCCCCCCGACAGGATATTCTCCTACGAGCAGTACTTC.

The count of this clone is one. V is TRBV9 and J is TRBJ2-7; 8 nucleotides match TRBD1. This CDR3 spans 15 amino acids. With 7 bases clipped from V and 0 bases from J, the junction kept 9 bases outside the gene matches. Germline loops: CDR1 SGDLS, CDR2 YYNGEE. As DNA, the CDR3 is TGTGCCAGCGCAAAGGGGACAGGTAGCTCCTACGAGCAGTACTTC. The encoded protein is CASAKGTGSSYEQYF.

The chain recombines TRBV9 with TRBJ1-3; D remains ambiguous. V shed 0 bases and J shed 4 bases, with 11 bases lying between them. The CDR3 loop spans 15 amino acids. In germline, CDR1 is SGDLS, CDR2 YYNGEE. CDR3 residues: CASSVDHGYGNTIYF. The DNA of the CDR3 is TGTGCCAGCAGCGTAGATCACGGGTACGGAAACACCATATATTTT.

This rearrangement joins TRBV7-9 to TRBJ2-1, with 7 bases identical to TRBD1. From germline, CDR1 is SEHNR and CDR2 FQNEAQ (reference sequence). This CDR3 comprises 15 residues. J was trimmed by 4 bases and V by 1 base; bases with no gene match: 4. CDR3 DNA: TGTGCCAGCAGCTTAGTGCAGGGGGAATACAATGAGCAGTTCTTC. Translation gives CASSLVQGEYNEQFF.

The chain is built from TRBV21-1 and TRBJ1-5. TRBV21-1 is a recognized pseudogene. The CDR3 contains 16 residues. The CDR3 spells CASSKAILAAGQPQHF. DNA of the CDR3: TGTGCCAGCAGCAAAGCTATATTGGCGGCCGGGCAGCCCCAGCATTTT.

The rearrangement uses TRBV6-4 and TRBJ2-7; D is perhaps TRBD2 (6 bases). V lost 0 bases, J lost 6 bases, and 9 bases lay in between. Germline CDR1 is MRHNA and CDR2 is SNTAGT. The CDR3 is 13 amino acids. CDR3: CASSDSVGGEQYF. The CDR3 DNA follows: TGTGCCAGCAGTGACTCCGTGGGGGGCGAGCAGTACTTC.

V is TRBV10-3 and J is TRBJ2-1, with a weak D call TRBD1 (6 bases). Trimming pared 0 bases from V and 2 bases from J, leaving 14 bases between. The germline CDR1 and CDR2 sequences are ENHRY and SYGVKD. The CDR3 sequence is 17 residues long. The CDR3 spells CAISESVRQAAYNEQFF. CDR3 DNA: TGTGCCATCAGTGAGTCAGTGAGACAGGCTGCCTACAATGAGCAGTTCTTC.

This chain joins TRBV4-1 and TRBJ2-7; the D gene is possibly TRBD2 (6 bases). The V end was cut by 3 bases, the J end by 0 bases, with 12 bases between. The CDR3 runs to 15 residues. Germline V lookup: CDR1 MGHRA, CDR2 YSYEKL. CDR3 sequence (DNA): TGCGCCAGCAGCCAGTCCCGGGGGAGCTCCTACGAGCAGTACTTC. It specifies CASSQSRGSSYEQYF.

The J gene is TRBJ2-7, the V gene TRBV5-4; D possibly corresponds to TRBD2 (6 bases). V lost 4 bases and J lost 7, with 21 bases in between. The germline V gene has CDR1 SGHNT and CDR2 YYREEE (reference sequence). The CDR3 is 15 amino acids. In nucleotides, the CDR3 is TGTGCCAGCAGCGCGGGACTCCCGAGCCCTGGGGAGCAGTACTTC. Residues: CASSAGLPSPGEQYF.

J is TRBJ1-3 and V is TRBV6-1; 7 positions match TRBD1. In germline, CDR1 is MNHNS, CDR2 SASEGT. V was clipped by 5 bases and J by 0 bases; unmatched bases: 4. There are 15 residues in the CDR3. The CDR3 sequence: CASSRQGSSGNTIYF. The CDR3 DNA is TGTGCCAGCAGTCGACAGGGCTCCTCTGGAAACACCATATATTTT.

This rearrangement joins TRBV19 to TRBJ2-7, with 9 nucleotides matching TRBD1. Germline CDR1 LNHDA, CDR2 SQIVND (reference sequence). The CDR3 covers 15 residues. V gave up 3 bases and J gave up 5 bases; unmatched junction bases: 8. In DNA, the CDR3 is TGTGCCAGTAGTATCCGGACAGGGGCAGGGGACGAGCAGTACTTC. It is translated as CASSIRTGAGDEQYF.